The clone carrying this T cell receptor (beta chain) was counted between two and nine times. Its antigen is not identified. As the sequencing template, cDNA was produced by extracting RNA and reverse transcribing it. Using immunoSEQ multiplex PCR, the repertoire was profiled, and TCRdb retains in-frame clones only, with some absent. This table has 200,000 to 250,000 clones, 50% to 60% appearing once. These data come from a study of CD8+ T cells in alopecia areata. Notes on the study in general: Patients shared TCRs less clearly than mice did, possibly owing to HLA.

Treatment indicated: oral pan-JAK inhibitor, 5-10 mg twice daily. The V end lost 0 bases, the J end lost 10 bases, and 10 bases lay between the germline ends. The CDR3 is 13 amino acids. The V gene's germline CDR1 is SGHVS and CDR2 FQNEAQ. The chain is built from TRBV7-8 and TRBJ2-1, with D possibly matching TRBD1 (5 bases). This sequence was found in a human donor with alopecia areata. Source: CD4+ T cells sorted from blood, taken at week 4, from a patient treated with tofacitinib. CDR3 region: CASSLAERGEQFF. In DNA, the CDR3 is TGTGCCAGCAGCTTAGCGGAAAGGGGAGAGCAGTTCTTC.